A selection of T cell receptor beta chains follows, all from one sample in a study of technical replicates of blood from a few donors. Profiling relied on immunoSEQ multiplex PCR, and the TCRdb table lists in-frame clones only, not all of them. The sample includes around 50,000 clones, more than 85% of them seen just once. The sequencing input was PBMCs. Receptors were obtained from a human donor in good health. Some clones in this sample may be carry-over from other donors' samples. Both conserved end residues are part of each CDR3. Each record gives: CDR3 length, clone size, J gene, D gene, V gene, CDR3 DNA, CDR3 protein. The D gene is left open where the match is weak. Some rows have no size entry. The others give once, few or many, or a class for an expanded clone.

CDR3 length: 14
clone size: -
J gene: TRBJ2-7
D gene: TRBD2
V gene: TRBV10-3
CDR3 DNA: TGTGCCATAGCTACTAGCGGGACTTTTGGCGAGCAGTACTTC
CDR3 protein: CAIATSGTFGEQYF

CDR3 length: 15
clone size: -
J gene: TRBJ1-2
D gene: -
V gene: TRBV21-1
CDR3 DNA: TGTGCCAGCAGCAACGAACAGAGAGCTAACTATGGCTACACCTTC
CDR3 protein: CASSNEQRANYGYTF

CDR3 length: 13
clone size: -
J gene: TRBJ2-7
D gene: -
V gene: TRBV7-6
CDR3 DNA: TGTGCCAGCAGCTTATATTGGAGCCACGAGCAGTACTTC
CDR3 protein: CASSLYWSHEQYF

CDR3 length: 16
clone size: -
J gene: TRBJ2-1
D gene: -
V gene: TRBV7-9
CDR3 DNA: TGTGCCAGCAGCCCTCGGGGAGGACTTAAAAACAATGAGCAGTTCTTC
CDR3 protein: CASSPRGGLKNNEQFF

CDR3 length: 16
clone size: once
J gene: TRBJ2-1
D gene: TRBD2
V gene: TRBV27
CDR3 DNA: TGTGCCAGCGGGAGTAGCGGGAGTGGGGCCTACAATGAGCAGTTCTTC
CDR3 protein: CASGSSGSGAYNEQFF

CDR3 length: 14
clone size: -
J gene: TRBJ2-7
D gene: -
V gene: TRBV7-2
CDR3 DNA: TGTGCCAGCAGCTCCGGCACCCTAGCGCTCGAGCAGTACTTC
CDR3 protein: CASSSGTLALEQYF

CDR3 length: 15
clone size: -
J gene: TRBJ2-7
D gene: TRBD2
V gene: TRBV6-5
CDR3 DNA: TGTGCCAGCAGTCCATCCGGTAGCGGGGTCTACGAGCAGTACTTC
CDR3 protein: CASSPSGSGVYEQYF

CDR3 length: 16
clone size: -
J gene: TRBJ2-3
D gene: TRBD1
V gene: TRBV5-1
CDR3 DNA: TGCGCCAGCAGCTTGGAGGGTCAGGGGGCTACAGATACGCAGTATTTT
CDR3 protein: CASSLEGQGATDTQYF

CDR3 length: 14
clone size: -
J gene: TRBJ2-3
D gene: -
V gene: TRBV19
CDR3 DNA: TGTGCCCGAAACGGACAGACGTCCACAGATACGCAGTATTTT
CDR3 protein: CARNGQTSTDTQYF

CDR3 length: 13
clone size: few
J gene: TRBJ2-1
D gene: -
V gene: TRBV7-9
CDR3 DNA: TGTGCCAGCAGCTTGACAGGTGACAATGAGCAGTTCTTC
CDR3 protein: CASSLTGDNEQFF

CDR3 length: 14
clone size: -
J gene: TRBJ1-2
D gene: TRBD1
V gene: TRBV6-4
CDR3 DNA: TGTGCCAGCAGTTCCGGACAGGGGGCTCGGGGCTACACCTTC
CDR3 protein: CASSSGQGARGYTF

CDR3 length: 14
clone size: -
J gene: TRBJ1-5
D gene: -
V gene: TRBV6-6
CDR3 DNA: TGTGCCATCCGGGCCGGGGGAACCAATCAGCCCCAGCATTTT
CDR3 protein: CAIRAGGTNQPQHF

CDR3 length: 13
clone size: -
J gene: TRBJ2-7
D gene: -
V gene: TRBV6-5
CDR3 DNA: TGTGCCAGCAGTTACTCGCTAAAATACGAGCAGTACTTC
CDR3 protein: CASSYSLKYEQYF

CDR3 length: 15
clone size: -
J gene: TRBJ2-7
D gene: -
V gene: TRBV7-2
CDR3 DNA: TGTGCCAGCAGCTTTAGCGGTATAGGATCCTACGAGCAGTACTTC
CDR3 protein: CASSFSGIGSYEQYF

CDR3 length: 14
clone size: -
J gene: TRBJ1-2
D gene: TRBD1
V gene: TRBV5-6
CDR3 DNA: TGTGCCAGCGGATACAGGGGACGGAACTATGGCTACACCTTC
CDR3 protein: CASGYRGRNYGYTF

CDR3 length: 16
clone size: -
J gene: TRBJ2-1
D gene: -
V gene: TRBV7-2
CDR3 DNA: TGTGCCAGCAGCTTGGGGGGGGCCGCCGCCTACAATGAGCAGTTCTTC
CDR3 protein: CASSLGGAAAYNEQFF

CDR3 length: 13
clone size: -
J gene: TRBJ2-5
D gene: TRBD2
V gene: TRBV6-5
CDR3 DNA: TGTGCCAGCCGACTAGCGGGATCGGAGACCCAGTACTTC
CDR3 protein: CASRLAGSETQYF

CDR3 length: 13
clone size: -
J gene: TRBJ1-4
D gene: -
V gene: TRBV5-8
CDR3 DNA: TGTGCCAGCAGCTTGGTAGGGGATGAAAAACTGTTTTTT
CDR3 protein: CASSLVGDEKLFF

CDR3 length: 14
clone size: -
J gene: TRBJ2-7
D gene: TRBD1
V gene: TRBV6-1
CDR3 DNA: TGTGCCAGCAGTTTTACGGACAGGGTGGGTGAGCAGTACTTC
CDR3 protein: CASSFTDRVGEQYF

CDR3 length: 14
clone size: -
J gene: TRBJ2-3
D gene: TRBD1
V gene: TRBV7-2
CDR3 DNA: TGTGCCAGCAGCTTAGAGGGGGCTGCAGATACGCAGTATTTT
CDR3 protein: CASSLEGAADTQYF

CDR3 length: 13
clone size: -
J gene: TRBJ1-1
D gene: -
V gene: TRBV2
CDR3 DNA: TGTGCCAGCAGCAGCACAGGGCCGGGGGAAGCTTTCTTT
CDR3 protein: CASSSTGPGEAFF

CDR3 length: 15
clone size: -
J gene: TRBJ2-2
D gene: TRBD2
V gene: TRBV9
CDR3 DNA: TGTGCCAGCAGCCTTAGCGGGCGAAACACCGGGGAGCTGTTTTTT
CDR3 protein: CASSLSGRNTGELFF